The 22 T cell receptor beta chains below come from one sample, sequenced in a study of blood T cell repertoires in COVID-19. The table came from immunoSEQ multiplex PCR; TCRdb's copy has only in-frame clones and leaves some out. The top ten hold around 9.9% of the sample, which has about 170,000 clones, 80% to 85% seen once. The sequenced material came from peripheral blood. The receptors stem from a man aged 70-80 years with active or convalescent COVID-19.

The chain joins TRBV6-2 or TRBV6-3 to TRBJ2-7; D remains unclear. The V gene lost 2 bases and the J gene lost 7 bases, with 12 bases spanning the gap. CDR1 is MNHEY and CDR2 is SVGEGT in the germline V gene. The CDR3 loop spans 13 amino acids. The CDR3 protein is CASSYAPLREQYF. The CDR3 nucleotides are TGTGCCAGCAGTTACGCACCCCTGAGGGAGCAGTACTTC.

DNA of the CDR3: TGTGCCAGCAGCTCGATAGGGGCTAGCGAGCGCACAGATACGCAGTATTTT. Translated: CASSSIGASERTDTQYF. This chain uses TRBV5-6 with TRBJ2-3; D possibly corresponds to TRBD2 (6 bases). CDR1 is SGHDT and CDR2 is YYEEEE in the germline V gene. The CDR3 runs to 17 residues. Trimming removed 3 bases from V and 1 base from J, with 18 bases in between.

The chain joins TRBV2 to TRBJ1-4; D gene ambiguous. Germline V CDR1 and CDR2: SNHLY, FYNNEI. V dropped 6 bases and J dropped 8 bases, with 13 bases sitting between them. This CDR3 has 13 amino acids. DNA for the CDR3: TGTGCCAGCAGGTCGCAGGAAATCGAAAAACTGTTTTTT. Translated: CASRSQEIEKLFF.

The chain combines TRBV5-1 with TRBJ2-7; D perhaps matches TRBD2 (5 bases). The germline V gene encodes CDR1 SGHRS and CDR2 YFSETQ. The CDR3 sequence is 13 residues long. The V end was cut by 1 base, the J end by 3 bases, with 8 bases between. CDR3: CASSLTGYYEQYF. The CDR3 nucleotides are TGCGCCAGCAGCTTGACGGGATACTACGAGCAGTACTTC.

The gene calls are TRBV7-9 and TRBJ1-1; 8 bases are shared with TRBD1. Per germline, CDR1 SEHNR and CDR2 FQNEAQ (reference sequence). The CDR3 is made up of 12 amino acids. After removal of 4 bases from V and 11 bases from J, the junction contained 6 bases not matched to a gene. This CDR3 is CASSSAGGEAFF. The CDR3 coding sequence is TGTGCCAGCAGCTCCGCAGGGGGCGAGGCTTTCTTT.

This clone was seen just once. V gene TRBV5-5 combines with J gene TRBJ1-2, with D tentatively TRBD1 (6 bases). Germline CDR1 is SGHKS and CDR2 is YYEKEE (reference sequence). Trimming shortened V by 0 bases and J by 3 bases, and 9 bases separated the two germline ends. This CDR3 region has 14 residues. The CDR3 region is CASSLDRADYGYTF. CDR3 coding DNA: TGTGCCAGCAGCTTGGACAGGGCCGACTATGGCTACACCTTC.

J is TRBJ1-2 and V is TRBV2, with TRBD1 matching 8 bases. Looked up from germline, CDR1 is SNHLY and CDR2 is FYNNEI. The J segment lost 7 bases and the V segment lost 6 bases, leaving 7 bases of the junction unmatched. The CDR3 consists of 13 residues. The CDR3: CASRKDRDSGYTF. In DNA form, the CDR3 reads TGTGCCAGCAGAAAGGACAGGGACTCTGGCTACACCTTC.

The chain is built from TRBV11-3 and TRBJ2-1; weak D call: TRBD2 (6 bases). This CDR3 is built from 15 residues. Germline assignment: CDR1 SGHNT and CDR2 YENEEA. V lost 5 bases to trimming and J lost 6 bases, with 17 bases between them. The CDR3 DNA reads TGTGCCAGCAGCCCCGGCGCGGGGATGGGCAATGAGCAGTTCTTC. As protein: CASSPGAGMGNEQFF.

The V gene is TRBV4-3, the J gene TRBJ1-4; D gene ambiguous. V dropped 0 bases and J dropped 14 bases, with 16 bases sitting between them. CDR3 length: 14 residues. Germline lookup yields CDR1 LGHNA and CDR2 YSLEER. The CDR3 DNA sequence: TGCGCCAGCAGCCAAGAAGTCAACCCGACTAACCTGTTTTTT. Its protein product is CASSQEVNPTNLFF.

Written as DNA, the CDR3 is TGTGCCAGCAGTCTGACGGGCGGAGGCAAAAACATTCAGTACTTC. Translated, it gives CASSLTGGGKNIQYF. The chain recombines TRBV28 with TRBJ2-4, with a weak D call TRBD2 (5 bases). Germline V gene lookup returns CDR1 MDHEN and CDR2 SYDVKM. The CDR3 consists of 15 residues. Trimming pared 5 bases from V and 3 bases from J, leaving 14 bases between.

The gene calls are TRBV7-8 and TRBJ2-7; perhaps TRBD1 as D (5 bases). Germline V gives CDR1 SGHVS, CDR2 FQNEAQ. V gave up 3 bases and J gave up 0 bases, with 9 bases separating them. The CDR3 extends over 14 amino acids. This CDR3 reads CASSFGHSSYEQYF. The CDR3 region has the DNA TGTGCCAGCAGCTTCGGACACTCCTCCTACGAGCAGTACTTC.

The CDR3 here is CATHRSRVLNYGYTF. CDR3 coding DNA: TGTGCCACCCATCGATCCAGGGTTTTAAACTATGGCTACACCTTC. The rearrangement uses TRBV24-1 and TRBJ1-2; weak D call: TRBD1 (5 bases). Germline V gene sequence: CDR1 KGHDR, CDR2 SFDVKD. The CDR3 runs 15 residues. V gave up 9 bases and J gave up 2 bases, with 18 bases separating them.

The chain has TRBV5-1 and TRBJ2-5, with D perhaps TRBD1 (5 bases). Germline CDR1 is SGHRS and CDR2 is YFSETQ. V shed 0 bases and J shed 2 bases, with 11 bases lying between them. This CDR3 spans 15 amino acids. The CDR3 coding sequence is TGCGCCAGCAGCTTGGGGGGCAGGACGCAAGAGACCCAGTACTTC. Its translation: CASSLGGRTQETQYF.

The chain is built from TRBV19 and TRBJ2-7, with D perhaps matching TRBD2 (5 bases). Germline V gives CDR1 LNHDA, CDR2 SQIVND (reference sequence). V dropped 1 base and J dropped 7 bases, with 11 bases sitting between them. The CDR3 extends over 13 amino acids. For the CDR3, the DNA is TGTGCCAGTAGTATAGTCGGCAGCGGAGAGCAGTACTTC. Translating gives CASSIVGSGEQYF.

V and J are TRBV5-6 and TRBJ2-7; D may be TRBD2 (6 bases). Trimming shortened V by 3 bases and J by 1 base, and 14 bases separated the two germline ends. Per germline, CDR1 SGHDT and CDR2 YYEEEE. This CDR3 region has 15 residues. Here the CDR3 DNA reads TGTGCCAGCAGCTGGGGAACTGGAGGGTCCTACGAGCAGTACTTC. This translates into CASSWGTGGSYEQYF.

This sequence joins TRBV18 and TRBJ1-2; D gene unclear. This CDR3 is 14 amino acids long. V shed 2 bases and J shed 3 bases, with 10 bases lying between them. Germline CDR1 reads KGHSH; CDR2 reads LQKENI. As DNA, the CDR3 is TGTGCCAGCTCACCAACCGGTCGGGACTATGGCTACACCTTC. Protein product: CASSPTGRDYGYTF.

The J gene is TRBJ2-5, the V gene TRBV19, with 8 bases matching TRBD1. Looked up from germline, CDR1 is LNHDA and CDR2 is SQIVND (reference sequence). With V trimmed by 4 bases and J by 9 bases, 10 bases remained unmatched. This CDR3 spans 14 amino acids. CDR3 nucleotide sequence: TGTGCCAGTAGTAAAAGGGACAGGCCCAGGGCCCAGTACTTC. Translated: CASSKRDRPRAQYF.

The sample holds a few counts of this clone. This rearrangement joins TRBV19 to TRBJ1-2; D not certain. The CDR3 contains 17 residues. V dropped 4 bases and J dropped 1 base, with 19 bases sitting between them. Germline CDR1 and CDR2: LNHDA and SQIVND (reference sequence). The CDR3 DNA is TGTGCCAGTAGTAACTGGGAGGTTTCATCCCTTAACTATGGCTACACCTTC. This codes for CASSNWEVSSLNYGYTF.

The chain links TRBV15 to TRBJ2-5, with a tentative D call TRBD2 (6 bases). The length of the CDR3 is 16 residues. Germline assignment: CDR1 LNHNV and CDR2 YYDKDF (reference sequence). Trimming removed 3 bases from V and 1 base from J, with 15 bases in between. In DNA form, the CDR3 reads TGTGCCACCAGCAGTGGGCGGGCTAGCGCCCAAGAGACCCAGTACTTC. Translating gives CATSSGRASAQETQYF.

The rearrangement uses TRBV5-5 and TRBJ1-2; 10 bases map to TRBD1. The CDR3 is 17 residues long. Trimming cost V 2 bases and J 4 bases; bases outside gene matches: 11. The germline V gene encodes CDR1 SGHKS and CDR2 YYEKEE (reference sequence). The CDR3 here is CASSLWPGDRGPYGYTF. As DNA, the CDR3 is TGTGCCAGCAGCTTATGGCCGGGGGACAGGGGTCCCTATGGCTACACCTTC.

The V and J genes are TRBV3-1 (or the pseudogene TRBV3-2) and TRBJ2-1; 9 nucleotides match TRBD1. This CDR3 comprises 15 residues. V trimming: 4 bases; J trimming: 6 bases; junction bases outside the gene matches: 7. CDR1 is LGHDT and CDR2 is YNNKEL in the germline V gene (reference sequence). The CDR3 DNA is TGTGCCAGCAGCCGAGACAGGGGGGTAGTCAATGAGCAGTTCTTC. Residues: CASSRDRGVVNEQFF.

The chain uses TRBV28 and TRBJ1-5; 10 bases are shared with TRBD1. The CDR3 has 17 residues. With 2 bases clipped from V and 3 bases from J, the junction kept 7 bases outside the gene matches. Germline CDR1 is MDHEN and CDR2 is SYDVKM. The CDR3, as DNA: TGTGCCAGCAGTTTACCAGGGACAGGGGCGATCAATCAGCCCCAGCATTTT. Translated, it gives CASSLPGTGAINQPQHF.